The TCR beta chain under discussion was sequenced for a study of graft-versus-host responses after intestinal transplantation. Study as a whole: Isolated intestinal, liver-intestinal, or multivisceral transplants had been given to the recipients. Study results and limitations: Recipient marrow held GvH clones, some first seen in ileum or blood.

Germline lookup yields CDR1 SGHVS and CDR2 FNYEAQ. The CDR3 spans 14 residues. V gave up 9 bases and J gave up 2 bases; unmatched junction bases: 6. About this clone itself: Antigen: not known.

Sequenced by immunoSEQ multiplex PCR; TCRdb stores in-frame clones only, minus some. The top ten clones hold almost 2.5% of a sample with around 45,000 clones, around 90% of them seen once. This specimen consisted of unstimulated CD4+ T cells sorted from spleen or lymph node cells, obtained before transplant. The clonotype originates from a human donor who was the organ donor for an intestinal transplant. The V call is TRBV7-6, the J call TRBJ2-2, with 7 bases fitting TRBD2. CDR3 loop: CARGRGRNTGELFF. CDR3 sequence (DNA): TGTGCCAGAGGGAGGGGCCGTAACACCGGGGAGCTGTTTTTT.